The 13 T cell receptor beta chains presented below share a single source sample, sequenced in a study of radiotherapy plus CTLA-4 blockade in lung cancer. Clones were sequenced by immunoSEQ multiplex PCR, and TCRdb holds only the in-frame ones, with some missing. Found here are roughly 46,000 clones, 76% of them singletons; the top ten hold 8.3%. The specimen comprised peripheral blood, sampled from a patient treated with radiotherapy plus ipilimumab. The receptors here all came from a human donor with non-small cell lung cancer who had stable disease on radiotherapy plus ipilimumab.

This clone was found once. The CDR3: CASPVGRGAYRGYTF. In nucleotides, the CDR3 is TGTGCCAGTCCCGTAGGTCGGGGGGCTTATCGTGGCTACACCTTC. The chain joins TRBV2 to TRBJ1-2; tentative D call: TRBD1 (6 bases). The ends were cut back, 9 bases at V and 7 bases at J, with 24 bases in the middle. This CDR3 has 15 residues. Germline assignment: CDR1 SNHLY and CDR2 FYNNEI.

V usage is TRBV29-1 and J usage is TRBJ1-2; 7 nucleotides line up with TRBD1. From germline, CDR1 is SQVTM and CDR2 ANQGSEA. Trimming removed 6 bases from V and 5 bases from J; junction bases left unmatched: 18. The CDR3 length is 16 residues. The CDR3 is CSVGGGTASEEYGYTF. The CDR3 DNA is TGCAGCGTCGGGGGTGGGACAGCCTCGGAAGAATATGGCTACACCTTC.

The V and J genes are TRBV28 and TRBJ2-1; D gene ambiguous. The length of the CDR3 is 12 residues. Trimming cost V 8 bases and J 9 bases, with 14 bases left between them. Germline values: CDR1 MDHEN, CDR2 SYDVKM. CDR3 coding DNA: TGTGCCAGCGCCACCGGATTATCTGAGCAGTTCTTC. It is translated as CASATGLSEQFF.

This clone was found a few times. V gene TRBV5-1 combines with J gene TRBJ1-4, with D tentatively TRBD1 (5 bases). Germline assignment: CDR1 SGHRS and CDR2 YFSETQ. V lost 2 bases, J lost 3 bases, and 8 bases lay in between. This CDR3 region has 14 residues. The CDR3 here is CASSLTGPNEKLFF. The CDR3 bases are TGCGCCAGCAGCTTAACAGGCCCTAATGAAAAACTGTTTTTT.

This chain joins TRBV2 and TRBJ2-3; 9 bases are shared with TRBD2. From germline, CDR1 is SNHLY and CDR2 FYNNEI. The CDR3 totals 15 residues. V lost 2 bases and J lost 5; bases outside the gene matches: 5. This CDR3 reads CASSERRGGRDTQYF. In DNA, the CDR3 is TGTGCCAGCAGTGAAAGGCGGGGGGGTAGAGATACGCAGTATTTT.

The rearrangement uses TRBV6-5 and TRBJ2-7; 7 bases are a match to TRBD1. Trimming took 5 bases from V and 2 from J; bases not matched to a gene: 3. This CDR3 contains 13 residues. CDR1 MNHEY and CDR2 SVGAGI come from the germline V gene. CDR3 nucleotides: TGTGCCAGCAGTAGCCAGGGGGCCTACGAGCAGTACGTC. Protein product: CASSSQGAYEQYV.

The V gene is TRBV5-1, the J gene TRBJ1-1; D might be TRBD1 (5 bases). The CDR3 is made up of 14 amino acids. Trimming left V 6 bases short and J 2 bases short, with 14 bases between. The germline V gene has CDR1 SGHRS and CDR2 YFSETQ. The CDR3 nucleotides are TGCGCCAGCAAGTCCCAAGGGGCTAACACTGAAGCTTTCTTT. Protein: CASKSQGANTEAFF.

The chain is built from TRBV10-1 and TRBJ2-3, with 10 nucleotides matching TRBD1. Germline V gene data show CDR1 as WNHNN and CDR2 as SYGVQD (reference sequence). This CDR3 has 15 amino acids. V shed 3 bases, J shed 4 bases, and the junction held 4 bases outside the gene matches. CDR3 region: CASSERGQGADTQYF. CDR3 nucleotide sequence: TGCGCCAGCAGTGAAAGAGGACAGGGGGCAGATACGCAGTATTTT.

This clone turned up a few times. This rearrangement joins TRBV25-1 to TRBJ1-1; D uncertain. CDR3 length equals 13 residues. Per the germline V gene, CDR1 is MGHDK and CDR2 is SYGVNS. Trimming left V 5 bases short and J 2 bases short, with 9 bases between. CDR3 region: CASSWQVNTEAFF. Here the CDR3 DNA reads TGTGCCAGCAGTTGGCAGGTCAACACTGAAGCTTTCTTT.

CDR3 nucleotide sequence: TGTGCCAGCAGTACTAGGAGGGGCCGCAATGAGCAGTTCTTC. This codes for CASSTRRGRNEQFF. The chain recombines TRBV6-5 with TRBJ2-1; D may be TRBD2 (6 bases). Germline-derived CDR1 and CDR2 are MNHEY and SVGAGI. The CDR3 contains 14 residues. V gave up 5 bases and J gave up 6 bases, with 14 bases separating them.

This clone was observed a single time. V usage is TRBV11-2 and J usage is TRBJ2-1, with D possibly being TRBD1 or TRBD2 (5 bases each). CDR1 SGHAT and CDR2 FQNNGV come from the germline V gene. V lost 3 bases, J lost 2 bases, and 17 bases lay in between. This CDR3 comprises 17 residues. In DNA, the CDR3 is TGTGCCAGCAGCTTTAGTACCCGGGACCACGCCTACAATGAGCAGTTCTTC. Amino acid sequence: CASSFSTRDHAYNEQFF.

The CDR3 spells CASSGGLAGSTDTQYF. CDR3 coding DNA: TGTGCCAGCAGTGGAGGACTAGCGGGGAGCACAGATACGCAGTATTTT. The V gene is TRBV2, the J gene TRBJ2-3, with TRBD2 matching over 12 bases. V trimming: 4 bases; J trimming: 0 bases; junction bases outside the gene matches: 2. The CDR3 has 16 residues. Per the germline V gene, CDR1 is SNHLY and CDR2 is FYNNEI.

The rearrangement uses TRBV6-4 and TRBJ2-1; 9 nucleotides line up with TRBD2. The germline gives CDR1 MRHNA, CDR2 SNTAGT. The CDR3 extends over 13 amino acids. V shed 9 bases, J shed 3 bases, and the junction held 3 bases outside the gene matches. This CDR3 reads CASSGGNYNEQFF. In DNA, the CDR3 is TGTGCCAGTAGCGGGGGTAACTACAATGAGCAGTTCTTC.